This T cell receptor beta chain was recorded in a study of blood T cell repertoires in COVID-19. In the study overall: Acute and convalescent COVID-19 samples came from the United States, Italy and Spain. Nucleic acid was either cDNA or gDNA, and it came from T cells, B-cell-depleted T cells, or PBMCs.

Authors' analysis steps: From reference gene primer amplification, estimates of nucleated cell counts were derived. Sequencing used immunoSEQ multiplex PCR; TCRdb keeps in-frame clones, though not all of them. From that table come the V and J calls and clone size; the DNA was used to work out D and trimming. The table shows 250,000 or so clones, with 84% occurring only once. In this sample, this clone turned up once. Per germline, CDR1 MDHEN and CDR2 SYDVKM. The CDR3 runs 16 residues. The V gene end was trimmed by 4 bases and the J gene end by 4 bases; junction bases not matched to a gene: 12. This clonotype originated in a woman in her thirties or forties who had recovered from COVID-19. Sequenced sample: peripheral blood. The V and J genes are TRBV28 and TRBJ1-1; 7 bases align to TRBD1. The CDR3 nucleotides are TGTGCCAGCAGTTCCCCGCTCAGGGGGTTGGCCACTGAAGCTTTCTTT. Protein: CASSSPLRGLATEAFF.